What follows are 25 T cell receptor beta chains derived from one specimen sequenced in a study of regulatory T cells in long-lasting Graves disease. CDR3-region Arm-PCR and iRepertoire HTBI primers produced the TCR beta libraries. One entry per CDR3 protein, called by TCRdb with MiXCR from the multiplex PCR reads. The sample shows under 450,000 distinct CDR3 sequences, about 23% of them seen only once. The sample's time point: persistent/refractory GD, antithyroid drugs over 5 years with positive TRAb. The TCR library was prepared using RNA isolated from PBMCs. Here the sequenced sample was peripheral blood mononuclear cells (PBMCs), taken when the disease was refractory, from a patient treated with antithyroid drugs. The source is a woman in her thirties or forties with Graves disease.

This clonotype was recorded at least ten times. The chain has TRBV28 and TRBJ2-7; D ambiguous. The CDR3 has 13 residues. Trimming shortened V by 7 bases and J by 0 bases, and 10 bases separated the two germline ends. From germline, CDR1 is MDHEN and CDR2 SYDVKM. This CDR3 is CASKPPFSYEQYF. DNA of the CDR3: TGTGCCAGCAAACCACCTTTCTCCTACGAGCAGTACTTC.

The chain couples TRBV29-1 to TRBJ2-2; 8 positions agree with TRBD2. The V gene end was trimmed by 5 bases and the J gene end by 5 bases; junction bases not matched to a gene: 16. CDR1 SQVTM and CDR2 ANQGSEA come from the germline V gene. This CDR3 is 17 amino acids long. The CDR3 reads CSVNPSGGTAWTGELFF. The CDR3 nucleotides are TGCAGCGTTAACCCGTCGGGGGGGACCGCGTGGACCGGGGAGCTGTTTTTT.

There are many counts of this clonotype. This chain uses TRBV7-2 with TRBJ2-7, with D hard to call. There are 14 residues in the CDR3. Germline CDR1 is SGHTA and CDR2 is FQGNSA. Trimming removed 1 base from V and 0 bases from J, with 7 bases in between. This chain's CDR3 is CASSLDLASYEQYF. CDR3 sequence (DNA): TGTGCCAGCAGCTTAGATCTGGCCTCCTACGAGCAGTACTTC. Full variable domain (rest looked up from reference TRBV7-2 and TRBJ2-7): GAGVSQSPSNKVTEKGKDVELRCDPISGHTALYWYRQSLGQGLEFLIYFQGNSAPDKSGLPSDRFSAERTGGSVSTLTIQRTQQEDSAVYLCASSLDLASYEQYFGPGTRLTVT.

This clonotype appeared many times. CDR3 in DNA: TGTGCCAGCAGGGAGGGGAGGAAGACCCAGTACTTC. It translates to CASREGRKTQYF. The V and J genes are TRBV28 and TRBJ2-5; possibly TRBD2 for D (6 bases). Per germline, CDR1 MDHEN and CDR2 SYDVKM. CDR3 length: 12 amino acids. V lost 6 bases and J lost 6, with 11 bases in between.

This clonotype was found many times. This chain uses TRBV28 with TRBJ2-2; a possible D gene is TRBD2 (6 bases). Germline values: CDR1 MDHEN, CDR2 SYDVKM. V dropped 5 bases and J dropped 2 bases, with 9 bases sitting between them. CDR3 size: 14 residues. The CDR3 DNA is TGTGCCAGCAGTGTGGGACTTAACACCGGGGAGCTGTTTTTT. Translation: CASSVGLNTGELFF.

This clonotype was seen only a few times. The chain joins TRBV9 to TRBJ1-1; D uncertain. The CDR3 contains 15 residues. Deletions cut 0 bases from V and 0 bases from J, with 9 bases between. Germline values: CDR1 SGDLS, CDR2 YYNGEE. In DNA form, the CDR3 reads TGTGCCAGCAGCGTAGGGGCAGGCGTGAACACTGAAGCTTTCTTT. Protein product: CASSVGAGVNTEAFF.

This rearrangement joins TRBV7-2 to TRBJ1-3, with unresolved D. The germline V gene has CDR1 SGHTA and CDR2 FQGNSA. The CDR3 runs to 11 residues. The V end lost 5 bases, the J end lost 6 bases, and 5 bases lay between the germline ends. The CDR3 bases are TGTGCCAGCAGCCAAAAAAACACCATATATTTT. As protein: CASSQKNTIYF.

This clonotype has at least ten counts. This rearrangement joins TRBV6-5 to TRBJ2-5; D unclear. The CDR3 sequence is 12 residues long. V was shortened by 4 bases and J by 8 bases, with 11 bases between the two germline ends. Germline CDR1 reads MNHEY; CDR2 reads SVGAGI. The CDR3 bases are TGTGCCAGCAGTTCCAGTCTCGAAACCCAGTACTTC. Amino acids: CASSSSLETQYF.

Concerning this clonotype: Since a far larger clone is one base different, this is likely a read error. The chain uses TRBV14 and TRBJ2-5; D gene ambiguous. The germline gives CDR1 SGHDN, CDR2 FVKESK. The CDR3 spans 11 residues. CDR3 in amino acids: CASSLQGTQYF. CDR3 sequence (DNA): TGTGCCAGCAGCCTCCAAGGGACCCAGTACTTC. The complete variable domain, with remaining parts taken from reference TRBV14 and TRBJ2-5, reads EAGVTQFPSHSVIEKGQTVTLRCDPISGHDNLYWYRRVMGKEIKFLLHFVKESKQDESGMPNNRFLAERTGGTYSTLKVQPAELEDSGVYFCASSLQGTQYFGPGTRLLVL.

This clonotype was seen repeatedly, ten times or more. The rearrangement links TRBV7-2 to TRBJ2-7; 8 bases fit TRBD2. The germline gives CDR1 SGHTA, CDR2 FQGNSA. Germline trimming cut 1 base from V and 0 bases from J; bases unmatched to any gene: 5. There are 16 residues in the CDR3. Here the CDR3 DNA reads TGTGCCAGCAGCTTAGATCTGGCGGGGGGCTCCTACGAGCAGTACTTC. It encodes CASSLDLAGGSYEQYF.

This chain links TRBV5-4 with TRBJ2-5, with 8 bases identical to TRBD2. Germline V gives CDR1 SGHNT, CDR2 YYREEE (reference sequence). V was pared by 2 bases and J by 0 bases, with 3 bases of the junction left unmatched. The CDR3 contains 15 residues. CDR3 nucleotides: TGTGCCAGCAGCTTCCGACTAGCGTACCAAGAGACCCAGTACTTC. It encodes CASSFRLAYQETQYF.

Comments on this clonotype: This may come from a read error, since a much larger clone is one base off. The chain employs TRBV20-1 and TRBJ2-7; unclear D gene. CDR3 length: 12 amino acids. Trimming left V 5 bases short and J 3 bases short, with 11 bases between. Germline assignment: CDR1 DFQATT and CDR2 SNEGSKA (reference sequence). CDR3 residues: CSAWELVYEQYF. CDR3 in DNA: TGCAGTGCTTGGGAACTCGTCTACGAGCAGTACTTC.

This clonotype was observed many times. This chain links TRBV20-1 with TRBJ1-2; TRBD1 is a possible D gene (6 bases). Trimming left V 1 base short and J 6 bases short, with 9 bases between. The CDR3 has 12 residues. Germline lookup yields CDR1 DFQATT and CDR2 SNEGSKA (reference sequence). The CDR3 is CSARVGGHGYTF. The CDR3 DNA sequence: TGCAGTGCTAGAGTAGGGGGGCATGGCTACACCTTC.

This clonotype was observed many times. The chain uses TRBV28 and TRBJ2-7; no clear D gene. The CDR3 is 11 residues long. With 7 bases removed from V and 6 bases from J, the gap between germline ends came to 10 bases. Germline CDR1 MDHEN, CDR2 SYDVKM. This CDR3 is CASTTWGEQYF. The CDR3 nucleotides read TGTGCCAGCACCACTTGGGGCGAGCAGTACTTC.

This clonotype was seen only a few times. In nucleotides, the CDR3 is TGTGCCAGCAGTGAGACCGTGGGAACCGGGGAGCTGTTTTTT. Protein product: CASSETVGTGELFF. The chain joins TRBV25-1 to TRBJ2-2; D is undetermined. V lost 3 bases, J lost 5 bases, and 10 bases lay in between. Germline loops: CDR1 MGHDK, CDR2 SYGVNS. The CDR3 spans 14 residues.

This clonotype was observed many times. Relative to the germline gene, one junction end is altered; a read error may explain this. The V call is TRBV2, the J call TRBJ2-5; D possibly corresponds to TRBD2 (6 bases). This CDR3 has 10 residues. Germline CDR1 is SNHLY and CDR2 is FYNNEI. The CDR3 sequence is CASSQAGSYF. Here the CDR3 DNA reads TGTGCCAGCAGTCAAGCGGGTTCCTACTTC. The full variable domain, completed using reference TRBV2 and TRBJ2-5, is EPEVTQTPSHQVTQMGQEVILRCVPISNHLYFYWYRQILGQKVEFLVSFYNNEISEKSEIFDDQFSVERPDGSNFTLKIRSTKLEDSAMYFCASSQAGSYFGPGTRLLVL.

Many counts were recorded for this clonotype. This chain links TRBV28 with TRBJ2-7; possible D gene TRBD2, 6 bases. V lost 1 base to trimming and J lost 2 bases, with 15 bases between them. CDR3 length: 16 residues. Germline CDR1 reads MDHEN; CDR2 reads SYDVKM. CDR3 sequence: CASSLLMGLPAYEQYF. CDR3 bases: TGTGCCAGCAGTTTATTGATGGGACTGCCCGCCTACGAGCAGTACTTC.

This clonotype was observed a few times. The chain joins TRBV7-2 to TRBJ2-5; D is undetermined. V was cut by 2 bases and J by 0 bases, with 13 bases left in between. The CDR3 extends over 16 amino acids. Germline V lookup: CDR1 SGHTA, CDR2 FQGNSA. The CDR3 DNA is TGTGCCAGCAGCTTATCGTCCGCACCCAACCAAGAGACCCAGTACTTC. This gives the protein CASSLSSAPNQETQYF.

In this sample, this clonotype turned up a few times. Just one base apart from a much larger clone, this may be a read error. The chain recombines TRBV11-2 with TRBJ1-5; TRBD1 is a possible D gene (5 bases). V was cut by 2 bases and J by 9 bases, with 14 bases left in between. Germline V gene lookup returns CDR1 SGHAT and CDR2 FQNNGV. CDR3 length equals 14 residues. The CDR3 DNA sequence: TGTGCCAGCAGCTTAACAGGAGACGATCTGCCCCAGCATTTT. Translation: CASSLTGDDLPQHF.

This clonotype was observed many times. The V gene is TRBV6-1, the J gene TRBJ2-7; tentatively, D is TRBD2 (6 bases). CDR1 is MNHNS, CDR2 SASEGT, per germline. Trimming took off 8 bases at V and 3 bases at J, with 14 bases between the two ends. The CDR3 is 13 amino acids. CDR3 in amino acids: CASGPGSIYEQYF. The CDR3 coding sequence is TGTGCCAGCGGACCCGGGAGTATCTACGAGCAGTACTTC.

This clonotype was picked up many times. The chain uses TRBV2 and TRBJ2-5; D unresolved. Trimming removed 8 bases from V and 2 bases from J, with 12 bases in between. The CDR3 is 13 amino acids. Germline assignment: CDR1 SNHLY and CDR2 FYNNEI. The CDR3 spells CASRRNTQETQYF. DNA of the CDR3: TGTGCCAGCCGGCGGAACACGCAAGAGACCCAGTACTTC.

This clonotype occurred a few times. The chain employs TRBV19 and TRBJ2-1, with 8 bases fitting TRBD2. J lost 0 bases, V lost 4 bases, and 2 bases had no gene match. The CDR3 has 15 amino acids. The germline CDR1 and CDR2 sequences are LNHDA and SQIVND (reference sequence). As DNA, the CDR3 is TGTGCCAGTAGTACCCTAGCGGGCTCCTACAATGAGCAGTTCTTC. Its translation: CASSTLAGSYNEQFF.

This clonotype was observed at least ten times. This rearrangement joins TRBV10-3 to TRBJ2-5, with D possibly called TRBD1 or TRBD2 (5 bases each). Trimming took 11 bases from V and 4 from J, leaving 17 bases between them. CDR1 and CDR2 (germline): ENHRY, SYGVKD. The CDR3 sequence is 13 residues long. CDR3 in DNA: TGTGCCGTGGGACCTCGATTAGGAGAGACCCAGTACTTC. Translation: CAVGPRLGETQYF.

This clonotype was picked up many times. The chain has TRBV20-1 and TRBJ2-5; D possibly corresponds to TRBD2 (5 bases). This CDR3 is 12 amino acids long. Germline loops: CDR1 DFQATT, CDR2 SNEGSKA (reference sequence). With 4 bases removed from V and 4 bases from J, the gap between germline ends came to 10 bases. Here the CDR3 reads CSAILVGETQYF. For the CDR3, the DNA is TGCAGTGCTATACTAGTTGGAGAGACCCAGTACTTC.

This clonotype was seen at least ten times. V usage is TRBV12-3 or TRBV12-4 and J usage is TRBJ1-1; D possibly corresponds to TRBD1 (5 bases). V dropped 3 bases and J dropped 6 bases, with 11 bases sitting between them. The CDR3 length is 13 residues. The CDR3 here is CASSFGVGAEAFF. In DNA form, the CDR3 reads TGTGCCAGCAGTTTCGGAGTGGGGGCTGAAGCTTTCTTT.